The 24 T cell receptor beta chains below all came from one sample that was sequenced in a study of cytomegalovirus exposure and HLA in healthy donors. Data came from immunoSEQ multiplex PCR; TCRdb stores just in-frame clones and leaves some out. The sample lists 280,000 or so clones, 70% to 90% occurring once. Sequencing was carried out using PBMCs. Receptor source: a woman aged 18-29 years in good health and CMV-seronegative.

The CDR3 spells CATSREDRGSEKLFF. DNA for the CDR3: TGTGCCACCAGCAGAGAGGACAGGGGGTCTGAAAAACTGTTTTTT. The rearrangement joins TRBV15 to TRBJ1-4, with 10 bases that match TRBD1. The CDR3 covers 15 residues. Trimming cost V 0 bases and J 7 bases; bases outside gene matches: 2. The germline CDR1 and CDR2 sequences are LNHNV and YYDKDF (reference sequence).

J is TRBJ2-5 and V is TRBV21-1; the table names TRBD2, a call not compared with the DNA. TRBV21-1 is classified as a pseudogene. This CDR3 is 12 amino acids long. CDR3 DNA sequence: TGTGCCAGCCTAGAGTACCAAGAGACCCAGTACTTC. This sequence encodes CASLEYQETQYF.

The V gene is TRBV10-3, the J gene TRBJ1-4; D gene unclear. The CDR3 consists of 16 residues. Germline lookup yields CDR1 ENHRY and CDR2 SYGVKD. The germline V and J ends were trimmed by 0 bases and 11 bases, with 19 bases remaining between them. CDR3 sequence (DNA): TGTGCCATCAGTGAGTCCCAACGAGAGAGCGCCCAGAAACTGTTTTTT. Amino acid sequence: CAISESQRESAQKLFF.

This clone was seen only a few times. The rearrangement joins TRBV6-4 to TRBJ2-2, with 10 positions matching TRBD1. The CDR3 totals 14 residues. Germline V CDR1 and CDR2: MRHNA, SNTAGT. V shed 8 bases, J shed 3 bases, and the junction held 3 bases outside the gene matches. CDR3 in DNA: TGTGCCAGCCGTGGACAGGGGGACACCGGGGAGCTGTTTTTT. Translation: CASRGQGDTGELFF.

The gene calls are TRBV7-3 and TRBJ1-2, with no clear D. V lost 5 bases and J lost 3, with 7 bases in between. The CDR3 sequence is 12 residues long. From germline, CDR1 is SGHTA and CDR2 FQGTGA. CDR3 nucleotides: TGTGCCAGCAGCGGGCCAGACTATGGCTACACCTTC. Translation: CASSGPDYGYTF.

This clone was found a few times. V and J are TRBV19 and TRBJ1-5; D unresolved. The CDR3 length is 16 residues. Germline CDR1 reads LNHDA; CDR2 reads SQIVND (reference sequence). V was pared by 5 bases and J by 6 bases, with 20 bases between. This CDR3 is CASSPRPGENGQPQHF. The CDR3 DNA reads TGTGCCAGTAGTCCACGACCCGGGGAAAATGGTCAGCCCCAGCATTTT.

This chain uses TRBV19 with TRBJ2-7; TRBD1 aligns across 7 bases. Germline values: CDR1 LNHDA, CDR2 SQIVND (reference sequence). Unmatched junction bases numbered 6, after V lost 4 bases and J lost 6 bases. The CDR3 runs 13 residues. The CDR3 DNA is TGTGCCAGTAGTACCCACACAGGGGCCGAGCAGTACTTC. This codes for CASSTHTGAEQYF.

In DNA form, the CDR3 reads TGTGCCAGCAGTCCCGGGACTAGCGGGTACAATGAGCAGTTCTTC. It is translated as CASSPGTSGYNEQFF. V usage is TRBV5-4 and J usage is TRBJ2-1, with 12 bases fitting TRBD2. The length of the CDR3 is 15 residues. Germline-derived CDR1 and CDR2 are SGHNT and YYREEE (reference sequence). With V trimmed by 5 bases and J by 4 bases, 4 bases remained unmatched.

V and J are TRBV2 and TRBJ1-5; no definite D call. V gave up 7 bases and J gave up 4 bases, with 23 bases separating them. This CDR3 has 17 amino acids. Germline loops: CDR1 SNHLY, CDR2 FYNNEI. Written as DNA, the CDR3 is TGTGCCAGCACTACGGACTCCCAAGGCGCACCTAATCAGCCCCAGCATTTT. Translation: CASTTDSQGAPNQPQHF.

The chain joins TRBV27 to TRBJ2-3; TRBD2 is a possible D gene (6 bases). CDR3 size: 14 residues. The germline V gene has CDR1 MNHEY and CDR2 SMNVEV (reference sequence). V lost 4 bases and J lost 8, with 16 bases in between. This CDR3 is CASSSLTRGGTQYF. The CDR3 bases are TGTGCCAGCAGTTCTTTGACTAGGGGTGGTACGCAGTATTTT.

The chain is built from TRBV28 and TRBJ2-5, with 7 bases that match TRBD1. There are 15 residues in the CDR3. Germline V gene sequence: CDR1 MDHEN, CDR2 SYDVKM. V dropped 4 bases and J dropped 0; count of bases not matched to a gene: 5. Here the CDR3 reads CASSSEGADQETQYF. CDR3 coding DNA: TGTGCCAGCAGTTCAGAGGGGGCAGACCAAGAGACCCAGTACTTC.

The chain has TRBV14 and TRBJ1-2, with D tentatively TRBD1 (5 bases). Looked up from germline, CDR1 is SGHDN and CDR2 is FVKESK. This CDR3 region has 14 residues. The V end was cut by 0 bases, the J end by 8 bases, with 13 bases between. This CDR3 is CASSQDMAGMGYTF. The CDR3 coding sequence is TGTGCCAGCAGCCAAGATATGGCAGGGATGGGCTACACCTTC.

The V gene is TRBV27, the J gene TRBJ2-5; D uncertain. The CDR3 has 13 residues. CDR1 and CDR2 (germline): MNHEY, SMNVEV (reference sequence). Trimming cost V 3 bases and J 5 bases, with 10 bases left between them. DNA for the CDR3: TGTGCCAGCAGTTTCGGCACCAGGGAGACCCAGTACTTC. It is translated as CASSFGTRETQYF.

V gene TRBV18 combines with J gene TRBJ2-3; 11 nucleotides line up with TRBD2. CDR1 KGHSH and CDR2 LQKENI come from the germline V gene. V shed 3 bases, J shed 5 bases, and the junction held 4 bases outside the gene matches. This CDR3 is built from 15 residues. The CDR3 coding sequence is TGTGCCAGCTCACCGGAGACTAGCGGGGTAGATACGCAGTATTTT. Protein product: CASSPETSGVDTQYF.

The V call is TRBV5-1, the J call TRBJ2-1, with TRBD2 matching over 9 bases. J lost 12 bases, V lost 4 bases, and 8 bases had no gene match. This CDR3 has 13 residues. Germline V gene lookup returns CDR1 SGHRS and CDR2 YFSETQ. The CDR3, as DNA: TGCGCCAGCAGCGAGCTAGCGGGGAACGCGCAGTTCTTC. Protein product: CASSELAGNAQFF.

This sequence joins TRBV28 and TRBJ2-2; 8 nucleotides align to TRBD2. Per the germline V gene, CDR1 is MDHEN and CDR2 is SYDVKM. Germline trimming cut 3 bases from V and 6 bases from J; bases unmatched to any gene: 6. This CDR3 spans 15 amino acids. This CDR3 is CASSFLAGGAGELFF. For the CDR3, the DNA is TGTGCCAGCAGTTTTCTGGCGGGAGGCGCCGGGGAGCTGTTTTTT.

V gene TRBV5-6 combines with J gene TRBJ2-5; the D is unclear. The ends were cut back, 0 bases at V and 1 base at J, with 4 bases in the middle. The CDR3 sequence is 13 residues long. From germline, CDR1 is SGHDT and CDR2 YYEEEE. CDR3 DNA sequence: TGTGCCAGCAGCTTGGGCAGCCAAGAGACCCAGTACTTC. Amino acid sequence: CASSLGSQETQYF.

The chain has TRBV6-1 and TRBJ1-1; 9 positions match TRBD1. With V trimmed by 7 bases and J by 5 bases, 8 bases remained unmatched. This CDR3 is built from 14 residues. Germline assignment: CDR1 MNHNS and CDR2 SASEGT. The chain's CDR3 is CASKVVQGATEAFF. In nucleotides, the CDR3 is TGTGCCAGCAAGGTAGTACAGGGGGCGACTGAAGCTTTCTTT.

V usage is TRBV29-1 and J usage is TRBJ1-2, with 7 bases identical to TRBD1. Trimming at V came to 5 bases and at J to 1 base, leaving 16 bases not matched to a gene. Germline V lookup: CDR1 SQVTM, CDR2 ANQGSEA. CDR3 length equals 17 residues. The CDR3 nucleotides are TGCAGCGTTAAAGGGCACCGGGACAGCGATATTAACTATGGCTACACCTTC. This encodes CSVKGHRDSDINYGYTF.

V and J are TRBV28 and TRBJ2-7; TRBD2 is a possible D gene (5 bases). Trimming removed 5 bases at V and 9 bases at J, with 14 bases between. The CDR3 covers 12 residues. Germline CDR1 is MDHEN and CDR2 is SYDVKM. This CDR3 is CASSPPGVGQYF. The CDR3 bases are TGTGCCAGCAGTCCCCCCGGGGTCGGGCAGTACTTC.

The chain has TRBV6-5 and TRBJ2-7, with D tentatively TRBD1 (5 bases). CDR1 MNHEY and CDR2 SVGAGI come from the germline V gene. The V and J ends lost 2 bases and 1 base respectively, with 12 bases between them. The CDR3 loop spans 15 amino acids. This CDR3 is CASSYGRVQSYEQYF. In DNA form, the CDR3 reads TGTGCCAGCAGTTACGGCAGGGTCCAATCCTACGAGCAGTACTTC.

The rearrangement uses TRBV4-3 and TRBJ2-1; 9 positions agree with TRBD1. The CDR3 consists of 16 residues. Germline V gene lookup returns CDR1 LGHNA and CDR2 YSLEER. Germline trimming cut 2 bases from V and 2 bases from J; bases unmatched to any gene: 4. The CDR3 nucleotides are TGCGCCAGCAGCCAATCAGGACAGGGGACCTACAATGAGCAGTTCTTC. Amino acids: CASSQSGQGTYNEQFF.

This chain joins TRBV5-4 and TRBJ2-3, with 7 bases matching TRBD2. The CDR3 covers 15 residues. Per the germline V gene, CDR1 is SGHNT and CDR2 is YYREEE (reference sequence). Germline trimming cut 4 bases from V and 4 bases from J; bases unmatched to any gene: 9. The CDR3: CASSPASGNSDTQYF. The CDR3 DNA follows: TGTGCCAGCAGCCCCGCGAGCGGGAACTCAGATACGCAGTATTTT.

As concerns this clone: Distinct nucleotide sequences in the sample also encode this CDR3. CDR3 nucleotide sequence: TGTGCCAGTAGTATCTCCGGGAACTATGGCTACACCTTC. Its protein product is CASSISGNYGYTF. The chain combines TRBV19 with TRBJ1-2; no reliable D call. The V and J ends lost 3 bases and 2 bases respectively, with 7 bases between them. Germline V CDR1 and CDR2: LNHDA, SQIVND (reference sequence). CDR3 length equals 13 residues.